A selection of T cell receptor beta chains follows, all from one sample in a study of T cell responses to AZD1222 COVID-19 vaccine. Only in-frame clones appear in the TCRdb table, and some are missing; sequencing was by immunoSEQ multiplex PCR. The repertoire holds 100,000 to 140,000 clones, roughly 90% seen once, with around 8.6% in the top ten. The specimen was peripheral blood, collected 28 days after the second AZD1222 dose. These TCRs come from an adult who received the AZD1222 COVID-19 vaccine. Each CDR3 is given with its conserved first and last residue. D genes are given only for firm matches. Clone size is shown for a subset of rows, as once, few, many or a class of expanded clone.

J gene,V gene,D gene,clone size,CDR3 DNA,CDR3 protein
TRBJ2-7,TRBV19,-,-,TGTGCCAGTAGTATAAATGGCAGGGCCTTCGAGCAGTACTTC,CASSINGRAFEQYF
TRBJ1-1,TRBV5-1,-,-,TGCGCCAGCAGCCAAGGACAGCTTTCTGAAGCTTTCTTT,CASSQGQLSEAFF
TRBJ2-2,TRBV15,-,-,TGTGCCACCAGCAGAGATCAGAGCTCCGCGAACACCGGGGAGCTGTTTTTT,CATSRDQSSANTGELFF
TRBJ2-3,TRBV11-1,-,-,TGTGCCAGCAGCTTAGCTGTTAGCACAGATACGCAGTATTTT,CASSLAVSTDTQYF
TRBJ1-5,TRBV6-1,-,-,TGTGCCAGCAGTGAAGACATTAGCAATCAGCCCCAGCATTTT,CASSEDISNQPQHF
TRBJ1-3,TRBV10-3,-,-,TGTGCCATCAGCACAGGGTCTGGAAACACCATATATTTT,CAISTGSGNTIYF
TRBJ2-7,TRBV4-3,-,-,TGCGCCAGCAGCCAAGCCGGTGGAGGCGGGACAGTCTACGAGCAGTACTTC,CASSQAGGGGTVYEQYF
TRBJ2-2,TRBV15,TRBD1,-,TGTGCCACCAACGGACAGGGAGGATTCGGGGAGCTGTTTTTT,CATNGQGGFGELFF
TRBJ1-2,TRBV10-3,-,-,TGTGCCATCAGTGAATTAGGAGGGTGGAACTATGGCTACACCTTC,CAISELGGWNYGYTF
TRBJ2-5,TRBV5-4,-,-,TGTGCCAGCAGCTTGCCAGATCATAGGGCGACCCAGTACTTC,CASSLPDHRATQYF
TRBJ1-3,TRBV5-1,-,-,TGCGCCAGCAGCAGACTCGGGAGGGGGGCCCCTGGAAACACCATATATTTT,CASSRLGRGAPGNTIYF
TRBJ1-2,TRBV27,TRBD1,-,TGTGCCAGCAGTCCACCGACAGGGGGCGTGGAAGGCTACACCTTC,CASSPPTGGVEGYTF
TRBJ2-7,TRBV3-1/TRBV3-2,-,-,TGTGCCAGCAGCCAAGACCGGCGGGATCCCTACGAGCAGTACTTC,CASSQDRRDPYEQYF
TRBJ1-3,TRBV23-1,TRBD1,-,TGCGCCAGCGCACGCCCAGGGGGATCCACCAACTCTGGAAACACCATATATTTT,CASARPGGSTNSGNTIYF
TRBJ1-2,TRBV25-1,-,-,TGTGCCAGCAGTGAAATTGAGGGTAACTATGGCTACACCTTC,CASSEIEGNYGYTF
TRBJ2-1,TRBV10-3,TRBD1,once,TGTGCCATCAGTATCACAGGGGTCAATGAGCAGTTCTTC,CAISITGVNEQFF
TRBJ2-7,TRBV5-6,TRBD2,-,TGTGCCAGCATCCCACGTGGGAGGGACGGAGAGCAGTACTTC,CASIPRGRDGEQYF
TRBJ1-2,TRBV19,-,-,TGTGCCAGTAGTATCATTCGCCCGTGGGATGTGAACTATGGCTACACCTTC,CASSIIRPWDVNYGYTF
TRBJ1-2,TRBV9,TRBD1,few,TGTGCCAGCAGCGTCACTAATTACGGGACAGAGGAGAATGGCTACACCTTC,CASSVTNYGTEENGYTF
TRBJ1-6,TRBV30,-,-,TGTGCCTGGAGGGGGGATAACAGGGACGGCTCACCCCTCCACTTT,CAWRGDNRDGSPLHF
TRBJ2-7,TRBV7-2,-,-,TGTGCCAGCAGCCCGGACTTTAGCTCCTACGAGCAGTACTTC,CASSPDFSSYEQYF